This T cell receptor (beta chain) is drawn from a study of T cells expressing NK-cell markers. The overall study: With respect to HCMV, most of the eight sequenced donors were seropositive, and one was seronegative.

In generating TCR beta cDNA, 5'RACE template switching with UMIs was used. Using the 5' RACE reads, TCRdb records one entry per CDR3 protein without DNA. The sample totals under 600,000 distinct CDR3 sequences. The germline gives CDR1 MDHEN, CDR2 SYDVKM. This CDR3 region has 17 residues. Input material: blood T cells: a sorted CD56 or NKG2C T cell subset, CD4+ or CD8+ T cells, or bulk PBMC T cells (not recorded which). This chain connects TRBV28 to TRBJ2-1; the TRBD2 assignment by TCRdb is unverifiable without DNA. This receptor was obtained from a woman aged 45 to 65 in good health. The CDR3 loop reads CASSLGASLAGVVEQFF.